These 9 T cell receptor beta chains were all obtained from the same sample, sequenced in a study of technical replicates of blood from a handful of donors. This table comes from immunoSEQ multiplex PCR, and its TCRdb copy is limited to in-frame clones, with some not included. The data contain under 15,000 clones, 79% of them singletons. The sequencing input was PBMCs. The source is a human donor in good health.

The chain combines TRBV7-8 with TRBJ1-4; D is ambiguous. Germline CDR1 SGHVS, CDR2 FQNEAQ. CDR3 length equals 11 residues. The ends were cut back, 10 bases at V and 5 bases at J, with 8 bases in the middle. The CDR3, as DNA: TGTGCCATCAAGGAGAATGAAAAACTGTTTTTT. Translation gives CAIKENEKLFF.

V usage is TRBV5-4 and J usage is TRBJ2-3; 7 nucleotides agree with TRBD1. This CDR3 has 15 residues. V was clipped by 3 bases and J by 4 bases; unmatched bases: 8. Germline assignment: CDR1 SGHNT and CDR2 YYREEE (reference sequence). Here the CDR3 DNA reads TGTGCCAGCAGCTCTGAATCCACAGGGGCAGATACGCAGTATTTT. It yields the protein CASSSESTGADTQYF.

A single count supports this clone. The chain couples TRBV15 to TRBJ1-3; no reliable D call. The CDR3 sequence is 15 residues long. The germline gives CDR1 LNHNV, CDR2 YYDKDF (reference sequence). Trimming removed 3 bases at V and 0 bases at J, with 9 bases between. The CDR3 spells CATSSLTFSGNTIYF. The CDR3, as DNA: TGTGCCACCAGCAGTTTAACTTTCTCTGGAAACACCATATATTTT.

V is TRBV19 and J is TRBJ2-7, with 9 bases matching TRBD1. The length of the CDR3 is 17 residues. CDR1 LNHDA and CDR2 SQIVND come from the germline V gene (reference sequence). Unmatched junction bases numbered 14, after V lost 5 bases and J lost 3 bases. The CDR3 DNA is TGTGCCAGTAGTGTGCTAGGGACAGGGCCCACCAGCTACGAGCAGTACTTC. Translated, it gives CASSVLGTGPTSYEQYF.

In this sample, this clone turned up once. The chain has TRBV6-1 and TRBJ2-1; D gene unclear. Per the germline V gene, CDR1 is MNHNS and CDR2 is SASEGT. The germline V and J ends were trimmed by 1 base and 0 bases, with 7 bases remaining between them. This CDR3 has 15 amino acids. CDR3 nucleotide sequence: TGTGCCAGCAGTGAAGATAGGAGCTCCTACAATGAGCAGTTCTTC. This sequence encodes CASSEDRSSYNEQFF.

This sequence joins TRBV6-6 and TRBJ2-7, with D maybe TRBD2 (6 bases). Germline CDR1 MNHNY, CDR2 SVGAGI (reference sequence). This CDR3 region has 15 residues. V was pared by 6 bases and J by 1 base, with 16 bases between. The CDR3 reads CASSRGAGSSYEQYF. As DNA, the CDR3 is TGTGCCAGCAGCAGAGGTGCGGGGTCTTCCTACGAGCAGTACTTC.

This chain connects TRBV4-1 to TRBJ2-7; D is possibly TRBD2 (5 bases). CDR1 and CDR2 (germline): MGHRA, YSYEKL. V shed 3 bases and J shed 3 bases, with 15 bases lying between them. There are 15 residues in the CDR3. The CDR3 sequence: CASSHVIGGLYEQYF. The CDR3 coding sequence is TGCGCCAGCAGCCACGTAATAGGAGGACTCTACGAGCAGTACTTC.

The chain employs TRBV19 and TRBJ2-1, with 7 positions matching TRBD2. The V gene's germline CDR1 is LNHDA and CDR2 SQIVND (reference sequence). V trimming: 0 bases; J trimming: 6 bases; junction bases outside the gene matches: 8. The CDR3 is 16 amino acids. The CDR3 sequence: CASSIDRDYGRNEQFF. For the CDR3, the DNA is TGTGCCAGTAGTATAGACCGGGACTATGGTCGCAATGAGCAGTTCTTC. The complete variable domain, with remaining parts taken from reference TRBV19 and TRBJ2-1, reads DGGITQSPKYLFRKEGQNVTLSCEQNLNHDAMYWYRQDPGQGLRLIYYSQIVNDFQKGDIAEGYSVSREKKESFPLTVTSAQKNPTAFYLCASSIDRDYGRNEQFFGPGTRLTVL.

The V gene is TRBV18, the J gene TRBJ2-1; 14 bases are shared with TRBD2. This CDR3 has 15 residues. V shed 3 bases, J shed 7 bases, and the junction held 2 bases outside the gene matches. Germline V gene lookup returns CDR1 KGHSH and CDR2 LQKENI. CDR3 sequence (DNA): TGTGCCAGCTCACCCGGGACTAGCGGGAGTAATGAGCAGTTCTTC. The encoded protein is CASSPGTSGSNEQFF. The variable domain in full, completed from reference TRBV18 and TRBJ2-1, reads NAGVMQNPRHLVRRRGQEARLRCSPMKGHSHVYWYRQLPEEGLKFMVYLQKENIIDESGMPKERFSAEFPKEGPSILRIQQVVRGDSAAYFCASSPGTSGSNEQFFGPGTRLTVL.